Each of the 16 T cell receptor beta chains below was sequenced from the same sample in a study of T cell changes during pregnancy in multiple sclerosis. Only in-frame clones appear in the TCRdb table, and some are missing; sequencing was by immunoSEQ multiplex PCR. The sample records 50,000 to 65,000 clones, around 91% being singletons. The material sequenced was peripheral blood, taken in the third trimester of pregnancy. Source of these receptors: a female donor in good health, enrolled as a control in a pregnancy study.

The DNA of the CDR3 is TGTGCATCGACAAGGGGGACCTTTGATCAGCCCCAGCATTTT. Encoded protein: CASTRGTFDQPQHF. This chain uses TRBV7-8 with TRBJ1-5; D perhaps matches TRBD1 (6 bases). Germline V gives CDR1 SGHVS, CDR2 FQNEAQ. The CDR3 covers 14 residues.

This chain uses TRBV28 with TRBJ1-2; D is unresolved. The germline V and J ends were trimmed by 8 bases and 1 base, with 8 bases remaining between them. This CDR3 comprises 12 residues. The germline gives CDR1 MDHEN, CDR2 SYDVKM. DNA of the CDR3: TGTGCCAGCTCGGTTCTTAACTATGGCTACACCTTC. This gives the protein CASSVLNYGYTF.

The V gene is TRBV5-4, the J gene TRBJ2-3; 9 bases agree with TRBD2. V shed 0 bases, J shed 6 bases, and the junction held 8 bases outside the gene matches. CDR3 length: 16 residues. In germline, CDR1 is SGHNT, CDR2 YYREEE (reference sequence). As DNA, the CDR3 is TGTGCCAGCAGCTTGGAGGGCGGGGGGGGCCCCGATACGCAGTATTTT. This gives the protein CASSLEGGGGPDTQYF.

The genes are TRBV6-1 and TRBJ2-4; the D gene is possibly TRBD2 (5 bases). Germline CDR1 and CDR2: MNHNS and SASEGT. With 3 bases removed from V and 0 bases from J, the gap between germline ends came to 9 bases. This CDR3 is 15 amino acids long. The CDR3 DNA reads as TGTGCCAGCAGTGACCGGGATCTAGCCAAAAACATTCAGTACTTC. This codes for CASSDRDLAKNIQYF.

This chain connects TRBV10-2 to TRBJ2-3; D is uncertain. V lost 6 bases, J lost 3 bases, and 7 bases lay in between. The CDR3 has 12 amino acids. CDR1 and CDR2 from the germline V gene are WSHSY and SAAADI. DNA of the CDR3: TGCGCCAGCAGACCCGCGACAGATACGCAGTATTTT. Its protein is CASRPATDTQYF.

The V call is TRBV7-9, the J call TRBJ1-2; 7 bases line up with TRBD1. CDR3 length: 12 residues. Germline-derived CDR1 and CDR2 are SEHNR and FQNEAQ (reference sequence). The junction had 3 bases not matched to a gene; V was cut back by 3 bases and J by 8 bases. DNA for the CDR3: TGTGCCAGCAGCTTTAACAGGGGAGGCTACACCTTC. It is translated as CASSFNRGGYTF. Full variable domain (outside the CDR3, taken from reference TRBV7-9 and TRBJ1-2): DTGVSQNPRHKITKRGQNVTFRCDPISEHNRLYWYRQTLGQGPEFLTYFQNEAQLEKSRLLSDRFSAERPKGSFSTLEIQRTEQGDSAMYLCASSFNRGGYTFGSGTRLTVV.

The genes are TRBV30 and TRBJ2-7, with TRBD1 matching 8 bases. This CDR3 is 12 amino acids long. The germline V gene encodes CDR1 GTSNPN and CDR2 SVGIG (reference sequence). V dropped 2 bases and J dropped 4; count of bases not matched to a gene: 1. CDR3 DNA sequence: TGTGCCTGGAGTACAGGGGGTTACGAGCAGTACTTC. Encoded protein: CAWSTGGYEQYF.

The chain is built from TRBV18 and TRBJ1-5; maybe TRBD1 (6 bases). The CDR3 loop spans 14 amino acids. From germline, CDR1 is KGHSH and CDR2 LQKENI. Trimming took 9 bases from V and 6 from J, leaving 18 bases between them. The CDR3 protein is CASSPDRSGQPQHF. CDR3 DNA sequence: TGTGCCAGTTCGCCAGACAGGAGCGGTCAGCCCCAGCATTTT.

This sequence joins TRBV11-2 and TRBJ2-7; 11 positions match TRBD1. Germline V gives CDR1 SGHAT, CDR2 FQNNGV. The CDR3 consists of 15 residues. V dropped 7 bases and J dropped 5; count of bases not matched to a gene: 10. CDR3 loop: CASNFRDRGVHEQYF. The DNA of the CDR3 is TGTGCCAGCAACTTCCGGGACAGGGGGGTGCACGAGCAGTACTTC.

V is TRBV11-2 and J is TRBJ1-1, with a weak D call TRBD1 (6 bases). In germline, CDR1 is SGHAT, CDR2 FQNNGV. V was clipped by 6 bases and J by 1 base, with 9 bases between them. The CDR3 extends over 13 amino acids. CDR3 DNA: TGTGCCAGCAGTGCGACAGGGAACACTGAAGCTTTCTTT. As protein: CASSATGNTEAFF.

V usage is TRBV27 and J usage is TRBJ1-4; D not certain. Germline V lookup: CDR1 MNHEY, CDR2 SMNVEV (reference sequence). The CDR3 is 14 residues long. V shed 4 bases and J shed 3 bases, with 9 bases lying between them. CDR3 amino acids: CASSSRFSNEKLFF. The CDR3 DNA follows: TGTGCCAGCAGTTCCCGGTTCTCTAATGAAAAACTGTTTTTT.

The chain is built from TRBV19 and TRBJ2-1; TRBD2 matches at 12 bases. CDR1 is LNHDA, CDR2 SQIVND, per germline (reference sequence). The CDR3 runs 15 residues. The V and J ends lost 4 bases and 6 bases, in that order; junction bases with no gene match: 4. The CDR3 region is CASSRTSGVGNEQFF. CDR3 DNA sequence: TGTGCCAGTAGTAGGACTAGCGGGGTAGGCAATGAGCAGTTCTTC.

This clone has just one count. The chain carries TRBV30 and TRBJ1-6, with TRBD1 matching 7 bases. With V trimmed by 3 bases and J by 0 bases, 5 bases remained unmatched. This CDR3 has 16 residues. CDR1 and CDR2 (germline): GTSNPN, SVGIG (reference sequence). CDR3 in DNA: TGTGCCTGGAGCGGGACAGCGATCTCCTATAATTCACCCCTCCACTTT. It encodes CAWSGTAISYNSPLHF.

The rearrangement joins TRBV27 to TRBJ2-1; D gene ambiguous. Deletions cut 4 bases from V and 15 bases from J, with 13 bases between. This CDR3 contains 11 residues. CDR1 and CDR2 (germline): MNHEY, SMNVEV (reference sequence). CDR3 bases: TGTGCCAGCAGTTCGTCCCCACAGTGGTTCTTC. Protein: CASSSSPQWFF.

Here the CDR3 DNA reads TGTGCCAGCAGCTTAGGCGGGACTACCTACAATGAGCAGTTCTTC. Amino acids: CASSLGGTTYNEQFF. The chain couples TRBV7-2 to TRBJ2-1; 7 nucleotides line up with TRBD2. This CDR3 has 15 residues. Germline V gene sequence: CDR1 SGHTA, CDR2 FQGNSA. With 1 base clipped from V and 2 bases from J, the junction kept 2 bases outside the gene matches.

The CDR3 coding sequence is TGTGCCAGCAGCTTGGAGCTCCTAAATGAGCAGTTCTTC. Residues: CASSLELLNEQFF. The chain employs TRBV5-6 and TRBJ2-1, with D hard to call. CDR1 and CDR2 from the germline V gene are SGHDT and YYEEEE. There are 13 residues in the CDR3. Between the trimmed V and J ends, which lost 0 bases and 7 bases, there was a span of 8 bases.